Described below is a single T cell receptor (beta chain) sequence and its context. The age range of participants was roughly 18 to 90 years, with residence in around 22 US areas. Clinical history reported by participants formed the basis on which cohorts were assigned. In the authors' workflow: Amplified reference gene primers provided the basis for estimating nucleated cell counts. Using immunoSEQ multiplex PCR, the repertoire was profiled, and TCRdb retains in-frame clones only, with some absent. The V and J calls and clone size were taken over from that table, and D and trimming were inferred from the DNA. The sample records around 190,000 clones, 80% to 90% being singletons. This entry comes from a study of blood T cell repertoires in COVID-19. Looking at the study overall: Specimens from acute and convalescent COVID-19 originated in the United States, Italy and Spain.

CDR3 size: 14 residues. V was pared by 4 bases and J by 0 bases, with 10 bases between. Germline CDR1 is LGHDT and CDR2 is YNNKEL (reference sequence). This sequence originates from a man in his late teens or twenties with acute COVID-19. Material: PBMCs or T cells enriched from blood (not recorded which). The J gene is TRBJ2-7, the V gene TRBV3-1 (or the pseudogene TRBV3-2), with TRBD1 as a possible D gene (6 bases). CDR3 DNA sequence: TGTGCCAGCAGCCCAGGGGCCAACTCCTACGAGCAGTACTTC. Translation: CASSPGANSYEQYF.